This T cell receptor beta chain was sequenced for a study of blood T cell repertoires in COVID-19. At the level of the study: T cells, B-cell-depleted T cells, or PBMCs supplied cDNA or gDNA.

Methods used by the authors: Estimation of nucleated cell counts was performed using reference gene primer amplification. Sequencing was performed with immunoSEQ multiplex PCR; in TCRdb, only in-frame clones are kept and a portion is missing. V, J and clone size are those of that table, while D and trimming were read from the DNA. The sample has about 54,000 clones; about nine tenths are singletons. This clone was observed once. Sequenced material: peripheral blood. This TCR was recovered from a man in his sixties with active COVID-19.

The CDR3 bases are TGTGCCAGCAGCTTAGGGGGTAGCGGGAACTCCTACAATGAGCAGTTCTTC. It encodes CASSLGGSGNSYNEQFF. The J gene is TRBJ2-1, the V gene TRBV7-8, with 8 bases that match TRBD2. CDR1 is SGHVS and CDR2 is FQNEAQ in the germline V gene. There are 17 residues in the CDR3. Trimming at V came to 1 base and at J to 0 bases, leaving 5 bases not matched to a gene.